The clone carrying this TCR beta chain was seen more than once but under ten times. As yet, its antigen is unknown. The data stem from a study of blood T cells in healthy people across ages. Caucasian individuals from Russia who were healthy and aged roughly 6 to 90 acted as donors. Each donor's blood draw was roughly 10 milliliters of peripheral blood. Primed by a sample-barcoded 5' primer and a J-beta primer mix, a second PCR proceeded for roughly 7 to 11 cycles. MiXCR, applied by TCRdb to the 5' RACE reads, yields one record per CDR3 protein. The data show about 1,500,000 distinct CDR3 sequences, over 25% seen once. Points from the study as a whole: Changes seen in expanded clonotypes were possibly confounded by donor CMV status left unknown. Naive and antigen-experienced cells were not separated, limiting conclusive comparison.

This CDR3 contains 12 residues. The germline gives CDR1 SQVTM, CDR2 ANQGSEA. Trimming shortened V by 6 bases and J by 9 bases, and 15 bases separated the two germline ends. The sample consisted of blood. The genes are TRBV29-1 and TRBJ2-1; the D gene is possibly TRBD2 (6 bases). This receptor was identified in a woman in her 30s in good health. DNA for the CDR3: TGCAGCGTCACGGCGGGATCAGGTGAGCAGTTCTTC. Amino acids: CSVTAGSGEQFF.